This TCR beta chain is drawn from a study of blood T cell repertoires in COVID-19. At the level of the study: The United States, Italy and Spain provided the acute and convalescent COVID-19 samples. PBMCs, B-cell-depleted T cells, or T cells provided the cDNA or gDNA that made up the material.

The CDR3 sequence is 15 residues long. V was trimmed by 0 bases and J by 1 base, leaving 9 bases between them. Per the germline V gene, CDR1 is LNHDA and CDR2 is SQIVND (reference sequence). Source study methods: Amplification of reference gene primers provided the estimated nucleated cell counts. Assay used: immunoSEQ multiplex PCR; TCRdb lists only in-frame clones, some missing. Clone size and the V and J calls come from that table; the DNA yielded D and trimming. The repertoire has more than 50,000 clones, 73% of them found once; the top ten carry over 11%. The sequence derives from a woman in her 70s with acute or convalescent COVID-19. The gene calls are TRBV19 and TRBJ1-1; unclear D gene. The sequenced sample consisted of peripheral blood. The DNA of the CDR3 is TGTGCCAGTAGTATAGATCTAGTAAGGAACACTGAAGCTTTCTTT. This gives the protein CASSIDLVRNTEAFF.